What follows is one TCR beta chain and its context. Original data processing: Amplification with reference gene primers provided the estimates of nucleated cell counts. Sequencing was performed with immunoSEQ multiplex PCR; in TCRdb, only in-frame clones are kept and a portion is missing. That table gives V, J and clone size, and the DNA gave D and trimming. The repertoire includes some 460,000 clones, 70% to 90% of them detected once, and about 2% sits in the top ten. This sample was taken from a study of blood T cell repertoires in COVID-19. Germline V gene data show CDR1 as MDHEN and CDR2 as SYDVKM. This CDR3 has 19 amino acids. V shed 6 bases and J 5 bases; nucleotides not matched to a gene: 20.

This TCR derives from a woman between 18 and 29 years old with acute COVID-19. The chain links TRBV28 to TRBJ2-3; the match to TRBD2 covers 10 bases. The sample consisted of PBMCs or T cells enriched from blood (not recorded which). The CDR3 here is CASSPTLHDFVAGGDTQYF. CDR3 nucleotides: TGTGCCAGCAGCCCAACTCTCCATGACTTTGTAGCGGGAGGAGATACGCAGTATTTT.